This entry features one TCR beta chain sequence. Its antigen is not identified. Within the ViraFEST assay, antigen-specific CD4+ T cells underwent expansion with viral peptide pools prior to sequencing. CD4+ T cell isolation took place after less than 13 days of culture. Recipients of the vaccine had no prior SARS-CoV-2 infection and negative nucleocapsid antibodies. This record comes from a study of vaccination effects on CD4 cells after COVID-19. Profiled with immunoSEQ multiplex PCR; TCRdb holds only in-frame clones, not every one. The repertoire includes about 65,000 clones, 70% to 80% of them detected once, and 2.8% sits in the top ten. V shed 5 bases and J 6 bases; nucleotides not matched to a gene: 7. This CDR3 comprises 14 residues. The germline CDR1 and CDR2 sequences are SGHVS and FQNEAQ.

Material: CD4+ T cells from PBMCs cultured with HCoV-NL63 spike peptides, obtained before COVID-19 vaccination. This chain uses TRBV7-8 with TRBJ2-7; TRBD1 matches 10 bases. The TCR originated in a human donor who received a COVID-19 vaccine. The CDR3 region is CASSTTTGGTEQYV. The CDR3 coding sequence is TGTGCCAGCAGCACTACGACAGGGGGCACCGAGCAGTACGTC.